What follows are 30 T cell receptor delta chains derived from one specimen sequenced in a study of gamma delta lymphoproliferative disorders and STAT genes. Genomic DNA from isolated PBMCs served as the sequencing template. TCRdb re-called the multiplex PCR reads via CATT. The sample consists of 700 to 750 delta-chain clones, 1.5% to 1.7% of them appearing once. The source material was blood. The receptors originated from a human donor in good health.

Regarding this clone: The translation of this DNA and the TCRdb protein of a much larger clone differ at residue 4, probably owing to a read error; the protein shown here is translated from the DNA. This chain joins TRDV2 and TRDJ1; 13 nucleotides agree with TRDD3. This CDR3 region has 17 residues. The germline V gene encodes CDR1 GEAIGNYY and CDR2 EKD. The CDR3 loop is CACGTVYWGIREDKLIF. CDR3 DNA: TGTGCCTGTGGCACCGTATACTGGGGGATACGCGAGGATAAACTCATCTTT.

Remarks on this clone: Other DNA sequences in the same sample also yield this CDR3. V usage is TRDV3 and J usage is TRDJ1; maybe TRDD3 (6 bases). Germline V gene lookup returns CDR1 TVYSNPD and CDR2 GDNSRS (reference sequence). The CDR3 runs 11 residues. With 5 bases removed from V and 8 bases from J, the gap between germline ends came to 15 bases. Here the CDR3 reads CAPDLGGKLIF. CDR3 bases: TGTGCCCCTGACTTGGGGGGGAAACTCATCTTT.

This clone was seen more than once but under ten times. The protein given by TCRdb reflects a much larger clone and differs at residue 5 from this DNA's translation, likely from a read error; the protein shown is the DNA's translation. The V gene is TRDV3, the J gene TRDJ1; 10 nucleotides match TRDD3. With V trimmed by 1 base and J by 2 bases, 31 bases remained unmatched. CDR1 is TVYSNPD, CDR2 GDNSRS, per germline (reference sequence). The CDR3 has 23 residues. Here the CDR3 DNA reads TGTGCCTTTACCTCCTCCCCCTTCCAAACGGGCGGGGGGGGGATACGCCGGACCGATAAACTCATCTTT. Its translation: CAFTSSPFQTGGGGIRRTDKLIF.

About this clone: The protein that TCRdb holds for this DNA derives from a much larger clone and differs from the translated DNA at residue 3, which likely indicates a read error; the protein shown here is translated from the DNA. The genes are TRDV2 and TRDJ1; 13 bases are a match to TRDD3. CDR3 size: 17 residues. Germline V gene data show CDR1 as GEAIGNYY and CDR2 as EKD. The CDR3 is CAYDTVYWGIREDKLIF. The CDR3 bases are TGTGCCTATGACACCGTATACTGGGGGATACGCGAGGATAAACTCATCTTT.

As to this clone: A far larger clone is only one base removed, so a read error is likely. Additional DNA sequences in this sample encode the identical CDR3. The J gene is TRDJ1, the V gene TRDV1; D might be TRDD2 (6 bases). This CDR3 has 17 amino acids. Germline loops: CDR1 TSWWSYY, CDR2 QGS. The CDR3 DNA follows: TGTGCTCTTGGGGACCCCGCCTTCCCGGGGTCCACCGATAAGCTCATCTTT. It yields the protein CALGDPAFPGSTDKLIF.

This clone was detected only a few times. The TCRdb record carries a much larger clone's protein, which differs from this DNA's translation at residue 9; a read error is the likely cause, and the protein listed here is the DNA translation. The rearrangement joins TRAV29/DV5 to TRDJ1, with TRDD3 as a possible D gene (6 bases). Germline CDR1 NSMFDY, CDR2 ISSIKDK. V shed 4 bases and J shed 6 bases, with 25 bases lying between them. This CDR3 spans 16 amino acids. In DNA, the CDR3 is TGTGCAGCAGTGGGGAAGGTGGGGGCGAAGGGTAATAAACTCATCTTT. This gives the protein CAAVGKVGAKGNKLIF.

About this clone itself: TCRdb shows a much larger clone's protein in place of this DNA's translation, and the two differ at residue 4, likely through a read error; the protein shown is translated from the DNA. The sample carries other DNA sequences with the same CDR3. V and J are TRDV1 and TRDJ1; tentatively, D is TRDD3 (6 bases). The CDR3 runs to 17 residues. Germline loops: CDR1 TSWWSYY, CDR2 QGS. The CDR3 nucleotides are TGTGCTCTTAGGGAAAAGGGCTGGGGACAGTACACCGATAAACTCATCTTT. Translated, it gives CALREKGWGQYTDKLIF.

Remarks on this clone: This DNA's translation differs at residue 13 from TCRdb's protein, which comes from a much larger clone; a read error is likely, and the protein shown is translated from the DNA. V usage is TRDV3 and J usage is TRDJ1, with 9 positions matching TRDD3. The germline V gene has CDR1 TVYSNPD and CDR2 GDNSRS (reference sequence). The CDR3 has 16 amino acids. The CDR3 sequence is CARATLGDPSTDRLIF. CDR3 bases: TGTGCCCGTGCCACTCTGGGGGATCCCAGCACCGATAGACTCATCTTT.

Comments on this clone: One base separates it from a far larger clone, so it is likely a read error. Other DNA sequences in this specimen translate into the identical CDR3. The chain carries TRDV1 and TRDJ1; weak D call: TRDD2 (6 bases). This CDR3 has 23 residues. V was pared by 0 bases and J by 2 bases, with 34 bases between. Per the germline V gene, CDR1 is TSWWSYY and CDR2 is QGS. Here the CDR3 reads CALGELHFSSSGFLFLRTDKLIF. The DNA for the CDR3 is TGTGCTCTTGGGGAACTCCACTTTTCTTCCTCCGGGTTCCTGTTTTTAAGAACCGATAAACTCATCTTT.

Comments on this clone: Since a far larger clone is one base different, this is likely a read error. At the DNA level, this CDR3 is encoded by other sequences in the same sample as well. This chain uses TRDV1 with TRDJ1; weak D call: TRDD2 (6 bases). This CDR3 has 23 amino acids. CDR1 and CDR2 (germline): TSWWSYY, QGS. CDR3 sequence reads: CALGELHFSSSGFLFLRTDKLIF. Written as DNA, the CDR3 is TGTGCTCTTGGGGAACTCCACTTTTCTTCCTCCGGGTTTCTGTTTTTAAGAACCGATAAGCTCATCTTT.

This clone has at least ten counts. It differs at one base from a far larger clone, so likely a read error. The identical CDR3 is also encoded by other nucleotide sequences in the sample. V usage is TRDV2 and J usage is TRDJ1, with TRDD3 matching 9 bases. This CDR3 contains 21 residues. Per germline, CDR1 GEAIGNYY and CDR2 EKD. The CDR3 sequence: CACDTVGKTGGLGESTDKLIF. CDR3 DNA sequence: TGTGCCTGTGACACCGTAGGGAAAACTGGGGGACTTGGGGAGTCCACCGATAAGCTCATCTTT.

This clone was seen a few times. A read error likely explains this, since a far larger clone differs by one base. The same CDR3 arises from other DNA sequences in this sample as well. This chain connects TRDV1 to TRDJ1, with 7 bases that match TRDD3. The germline V gene has CDR1 TSWWSYY and CDR2 QGS. This CDR3 comprises 15 residues. The CDR3: CAPPCGGRYTDKLIF. DNA of the CDR3: TGTGCCCCACCTTGTGGGGGAAGATACACCGATAAACTCATCTTT.

A remark on this clone: The TCRdb protein, from a much larger clone, departs from this DNA's translation at residue 3, likely by read error; the protein shown derives from the DNA. The chain joins TRDV1 to TRDJ1; 10 nucleotides match TRDD3. Germline V lookup: CDR1 TSWWSYY, CDR2 QGS. This CDR3 spans 26 amino acids. The CDR3 DNA reads as TGTGCTCCTGGGGAACTACACCCACTGCCTTCCTATATTTACTGGGGGATCTCCCCGTACACCGATAAACTCATCTTT. This translates into CAPGELHPLPSYIYWGISPYTDKLIF.

This clone has more than one count but fewer than ten. It differs at one base from a far larger clone, so likely a read error. The same CDR3 can be traced to other DNA sequences in this sample. The V gene is TRAV38-2/DV8, the J gene TRDJ1; D perhaps matches TRDD3 (7 bases). Germline assignment: CDR1 TSESDYY and CDR2 QEAYKQQN. The CDR3 loop spans 20 amino acids. In DNA, the CDR3 is TGTGCCTATAGGAGGGCTCCTCCTACCGTACTGGGGAGTAACACCGATAAACTCATCTTT. Translation: CAYRRAPPTVLGSNTDKLIF.

This clone was counted only a few times. This likely came from a read error, as a far larger clone is one base away. This specimen includes other DNA sequences encoding the same CDR3. V usage is TRDV2 and J usage is TRDJ1; 13 bases agree with TRDD3. The V gene's germline CDR1 is GEAIGNYY and CDR2 EKD. This CDR3 contains 17 residues. V trimming: 4 bases; J trimming: 5 bases; junction bases outside the gene matches: 12. This CDR3 reads CACDTVYWGIREDKLIF. The CDR3 bases are TGTGCCTGTGATACCGTATACTGGGGGATACGCGAGGATAAACTCATCTTT.

The sample holds a few counts of this clone. The protein TCRdb gives is from a much larger clone and does not agree with this DNA's translation at residue 8, likely a read error; the protein shown here comes from the DNA. The chain has TRDV1 and TRDJ1, with D unresolved. This CDR3 is built from 17 residues. CDR1 TSWWSYY and CDR2 QGS come from the germline V gene. V dropped 3 bases and J dropped 1 base, with 18 bases sitting between them. Here the CDR3 reads CALGDPALPGSTDKLIF. DNA for the CDR3: TGTGCTCTTGGGGACCCCGCCCTCCCGGGGTCCACCGATAAACTCATCTTT.

Regarding this clone: A far larger clone is one base from this, pointing to a likely read error. This CDR3 is also generated by other DNA sequences in the sample. The chain has TRDV1 and TRDJ1; TRDD3 aligns across 10 bases. Germline V gene lookup returns CDR1 TSWWSYY and CDR2 QGS. The CDR3 length is 25 residues. The CDR3 DNA reads as TGTGCCCTTGGGGAACTCACGTTCTTCCTCAGCCTACTGGGGGATCCGGGTCGGGATCCCGATAAACTCATCTTT. Encoded protein: CALGELTFFLSLLGDPGRDPDKLIF.

This clone was picked up a small number of times. This probably arose from a read error, given a far larger clone one base away. Other nucleotide sequences in the sample specify the same CDR3. The chain combines TRDV2 with TRDJ1; the match to TRDD3 covers 9 bases. The germline CDR1 and CDR2 sequences are GEAIGNYY and EKD. The CDR3 is 21 amino acids. After removal of 1 base from V and 1 base from J, the junction contained 21 bases not matched to a gene. DNA of the CDR3: TGTGCCTGTGACACTGTAGGGAAAACTGGGGGACTTGGGGAGTCCACCGATAAACTCATCTTT. As protein: CACDTVGKTGGLGESTDKLIF.

This clone has more than one count but fewer than ten. This sequence is one base from a far larger clone and is likely a read error. Additional DNA sequences in this sample encode the identical CDR3. V gene TRDV2 combines with J gene TRDJ1, with 12 bases fitting TRDD3. The CDR3 is 16 amino acids. Per germline, CDR1 GEAIGNYY and CDR2 EKD. The CDR3 nucleotides read TGTGCCTGTGATCCACTGGGGGATACACACACTGATAAACTCATCTTT. It yields the protein CACDPLGDTHTDKLIF.

About this clone itself: This DNA's translation differs at residue 7 from TCRdb's protein, which comes from a much larger clone; a read error is likely, and the protein shown is translated from the DNA. The chain combines TRDV2 with TRDJ1; D remains ambiguous. CDR3 length: 14 amino acids. Trimming cost V 3 bases and J 0 bases, with 10 bases left between them. Germline V CDR1 and CDR2: GEAIGNYY, EKD. CDR3 sequence (DNA): TGTGCCTGTGACCCTTTGAAGGACACCGATAAACTCATCTTT. Amino acids: CACDPLKDTDKLIF.

This clone was counted a few times. The protein in TCRdb stems from a much larger clone and differs at residue 21 from this DNA's translation, likely a read error; here the protein is translated from the DNA. V usage is TRDV1 and J usage is TRDJ1; 10 nucleotides line up with TRDD3. CDR1 and CDR2 from the germline V gene are TSWWSYY and QGS. The CDR3 runs to 23 residues. The CDR3 nucleotides are TGTGCTCTTGGGGCCCTCCCAGTCCTCCTCAAAAGCAGGGGGATACGCGGCACCGATAAAGTCATCTTT. Its translation is CALGALPVLLKSRGIRGTDKVIF.

This clone came up a few times. The amino acid sequence in TCRdb belongs to a much larger clone and departs from this DNA's translation at residue 11, likely a sequencing read error; the sequence shown is translated from the DNA. The rearrangement uses TRDV1 and TRDJ1, with 10 bases lining up with TRDD3. This CDR3 region has 25 residues. With 0 bases clipped from V and 3 bases from J, the junction kept 31 bases outside the gene matches. CDR1 is TSWWSYY and CDR2 is QGS in the germline V gene. CDR3 protein: CALGELTFFLGLLGDPGRDPDKLIF. CDR3 in DNA: TGTGCTCTTGGGGAACTCACGTTCTTCCTCGGCCTACTGGGGGATCCGGGTCGGGATCCCGATAAACTCATCTTT.

This clone was recorded many times. It is likely a read error: a sequence one base away is far more abundant. Distinct nucleotide sequences in the sample also encode this CDR3. The chain employs TRDV2 and TRDJ1, with TRDD3 identical over 9 bases. The CDR3 loop spans 21 amino acids. Germline V gives CDR1 GEAIGNYY, CDR2 EKD. The CDR3 protein is CACDTVGKTGGLGESTDKLIF. As DNA, the CDR3 is TGTGCCTGCGACACCGTAGGGAAAACTGGGGGACTTGGGGAGTCCACCGATAAACTCATCTTT.

This clone was observed a few times. This DNA's translation and the protein TCRdb lists, from a much larger clone, do not match at residue 15, likely due to a read error; the protein shown is translated from the DNA. This chain links TRDV2 with TRDJ1, with 9 bases matching TRDD3. The CDR3 sequence is 21 residues long. V shed 0 bases, J shed 1 base, and the junction held 20 bases outside the gene matches. Germline V gene sequence: CDR1 GEAIGNYY, CDR2 EKD. The CDR3 DNA is TGTGCCTGTGACACCGTAGGGAAAACTGGGGGACTTGGGGAGTTCACCGATAAACTCATCTTT. It translates to CACDTVGKTGGLGEFTDKLIF.

With respect to this clone: TCRdb pairs this DNA with a much larger clone's protein that differs at residue 14, likely a read error; the protein shown was translated from the DNA. This chain joins TRAV29/DV5 and TRDJ1; D may be TRDD3 (5 bases). The CDR3 contains 16 residues. Germline-derived CDR1 and CDR2 are NSMFDY and ISSIKDK. The CDR3 DNA follows: TGTGCAGCAGTGGGGAAGGTGGGGACGAAGGGTAATAAACCCATCTTT. Amino acids: CAAVGKVGTKGNKPIF.

As regards this clone: TCRdb attributes to this sequence the protein of a much larger clone, which differs from the DNA translation at residue 22; a read error is likely, and the protein displayed is translated from the DNA. The V gene is TRDV1, the J gene TRDJ1; 9 nucleotides agree with TRDD3. CDR1 and CDR2 (germline): TSWWSYY, QGS. This CDR3 has 24 amino acids. CDR3: CALGNEAVWGIILYWGTYTDKFIF. The CDR3 bases are TGTGCTCTTGGGAACGAGGCCGTCTGGGGTATTATCCTATACTGGGGGACTTACACCGATAAATTCATCTTT.

This clone was detected a few times. This DNA's translation differs at residue 10 from TCRdb's protein, which comes from a much larger clone; a read error is likely, and the protein shown is translated from the DNA. The chain recombines TRDV1 with TRDJ1; maybe TRDD3 (6 bases). V was clipped by 2 bases and J by 0 bases, with 16 bases between them. Germline CDR1 reads TSWWSYY; CDR2 reads QGS. The length of the CDR3 is 17 residues. The CDR3 DNA sequence: TGTGCTCTTGGGGAAAAGGGCTGGGGACCTTACACCGATAAACTCATCTTT. Amino acid sequence: CALGEKGWGPYTDKLIF.

This clone has only a few counts. A single base is all that separates this from a far larger clone, so a read error is likely. The genes are TRDV3 and TRDJ1; D possibly corresponds to TRDD3 (6 bases). There are 15 residues in the CDR3. Trimming pared 2 bases from V and 4 bases from J, leaving 20 bases between. Germline V gene data show CDR1 as TVYSNPD and CDR2 as GDNSRS (reference sequence). CDR3: CAFGEPRGTHDKLIF. CDR3 DNA sequence: TGTGCCTTTGGGGAGCCCAGGGGGACCCACGATAAACTCATCTTT.

This clone occurred a few times. TCRdb records a much larger clone's protein for this DNA, with a difference at residue 5 that likely arises from a read error; the protein given is the translation of the DNA. The chain has TRDV1 and TRDJ1, with a tentative D call TRDD3 (6 bases). Germline V CDR1 and CDR2: TSWWSYY, QGS. Trimming stripped 10 bases from V and 0 bases from J, with 18 bases between. The CDR3 spans 15 residues. Here the CDR3 reads CAPPWGGRYTDKLIF. As DNA, the CDR3 is TGTGCTCCACCTTGGGGGGGAAGATACACCGATAAACTCATCTTT.

Comment on this clone: The protein given by TCRdb reflects a much larger clone and differs at residue 13 from this DNA's translation, likely from a read error; the protein shown is the DNA's translation. This sequence joins TRDV2 and TRDJ1; 9 nucleotides match TRDD3. This CDR3 comprises 21 residues. After removal of 0 bases from V and 1 base from J, the junction contained 20 bases not matched to a gene. CDR1 is GEAIGNYY and CDR2 is EKD in the germline V gene. CDR3 DNA sequence: TGTGCCTGTGACACCGTAGGGAAAACTGGGGGACTTGCGGAGTCCACCGATAAACTCATCTTT. This codes for CACDTVGKTGGLAESTDKLIF.